This T cell receptor beta chain was recovered during a study of T cells in narcolepsy. Overall study context: Patients with NT1 or NT2 and healthy control donors were enrolled. Findings of the study overall: Blood of same and different patients, but not healthy controls, reportedly held recurring autoreactive clonotypes. Same-patient CSF and blood CD4+ T cell clonotypes included HCRT-specific and TRIB2-specific autoreactive ones.

Remarks on this clone: Its specificity is not known.

The V gene lost 7 bases and the J gene lost 6 bases, with 10 bases spanning the gap. This CDR3 has 12 amino acids. Germline values: CDR1 SEHNR, CDR2 FQNEAQ (reference sequence). The assay was immunoSEQ multiplex PCR, and TCRdb's table has in-frame clones only and misses some. The sample consists of under 30,000 clones, 75% to 85% of them appearing once. The specimen was CD45RA- memory CD4+ T cells from PBMCs. The origin of this receptor is a human donor with narcolepsy. V gene TRBV7-9 combines with J gene TRBJ2-1; D is undetermined. CDR3 DNA sequence: TGTGCCAGCACCCACGCCCTCAATGAGCAGTTCTTC. It specifies CASTHALNEQFF.